One sample yielded the 5 T cell receptor beta chains listed below, sequenced in a study of shared clonotypes between healthy human individuals. The data were produced by immunoSEQ multiplex PCR, yet TCRdb's version contains in-frame clones alone and is incomplete. Here the sample spans fewer than 3 million clones, just under 95% being singletons. Sequenced material: naive CD4+ T cells from PBMCs. Subset specified: CD45RA+ positively selected. These receptor sequences come from a man between 18 and 29 years old in good health. Some clones in this sample may be carry-over from other donors' samples.

Note on this clone: This specimen includes other DNA sequences encoding the same CDR3. This chain connects TRBV6-4 to TRBJ2-2; no clear D gene. Germline V lookup: CDR1 MRHNA, CDR2 SNTAGT. This CDR3 spans 14 amino acids. V lost 6 bases and J 0 bases, leaving 8 bases between the germline ends. CDR3 region: CASRGLANTGELFF. The CDR3 nucleotides read TGTGCCAGCAGAGGGCTGGCGAACACCGGGGAGCTGTTTTTT.

V usage is TRBV5-4 and J usage is TRBJ1-4, with unresolved D. V shed 1 base and J shed 0 bases, with 7 bases lying between them. CDR3 length: 15 residues. Germline V gene lookup returns CDR1 SGHNT and CDR2 YYREEE (reference sequence). As DNA, the CDR3 is TGTGCCAGCAGCTTGTGGCAGGCAACTAATGAAAAACTGTTTTTT. Its protein product is CASSLWQATNEKLFF. The full variable domain, in which reference TRBV5-4 and TRBJ1-4 provide the parts outside the CDR3, is ETGVTQSPTHLIKTRGQQVTLRCSSQSGHNTVSWYQQALGQGPQFIFQYYREEENGRGNFPPRFSGLQFPNYSSELNVNALELDDSALYLCASSLWQATNEKLFFGSGTQLSVL.

The V call is TRBV11-2, the J call TRBJ2-1; no clear D gene. The germline gives CDR1 SGHAT, CDR2 FQNNGV. The CDR3 spans 15 residues. The V gene lost 3 bases and the J gene lost 2 bases, with 11 bases spanning the gap. The CDR3 region has the DNA TGTGCCAGCAGCTTTGGGCCGAGCGCCTACAATGAGCAGTTCTTC. It translates to CASSFGPSAYNEQFF.

The genes are TRBV29-1 and TRBJ2-5; TRBD1 might be the D (6 bases). TRBJ2-7 explains the end of the DNA better; the J call may be wrong. CDR3 size: 12 residues. Germline V CDR1 and CDR2: SQVTM, ANQGSEA. This CDR3 is CSVAQGLYEQYF. The CDR3 nucleotides are TGCAGCGTTGCTCAGGGGCTCTACGAGCAGTACTTC.

The J gene is TRBJ2-3, the V gene TRBV27; the match to TRBD1 covers 9 bases. CDR3 length: 15 amino acids. In germline, CDR1 is MNHEY, CDR2 SMNVEV (reference sequence). V was clipped by 3 bases and J by 3 bases; unmatched bases: 4. Written as DNA, the CDR3 is TGTGCCAGCAGTTTGGACAGGGGTTTGACAGATACGCAGTATTTT. Protein: CASSLDRGLTDTQYF.